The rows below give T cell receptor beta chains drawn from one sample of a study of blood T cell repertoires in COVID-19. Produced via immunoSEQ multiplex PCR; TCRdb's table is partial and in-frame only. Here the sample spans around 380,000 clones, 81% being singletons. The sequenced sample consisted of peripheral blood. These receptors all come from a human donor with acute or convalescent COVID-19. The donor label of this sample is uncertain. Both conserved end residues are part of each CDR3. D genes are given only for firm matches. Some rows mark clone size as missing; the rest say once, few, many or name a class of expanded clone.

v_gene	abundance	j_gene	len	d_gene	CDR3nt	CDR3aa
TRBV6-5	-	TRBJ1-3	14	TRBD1	TGTGCCAGCAGTTCGGGACAGGGAGGAAACACCATATATTTT	CASSSGQGGNTIYF
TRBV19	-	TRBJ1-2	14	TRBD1	TGTGCCAGTAGTAATTCCAACACCCGGGACAGCCCCACCTTC	CASSNSNTRDSPTF
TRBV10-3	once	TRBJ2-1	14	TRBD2	TGTGCCATCAGGCGGGGGGGATATTCGGATGAGCAGTTCTTC	CAIRRGGYSDEQFF
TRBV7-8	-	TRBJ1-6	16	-	TGTGCCAGCAGCTTAGAGGCACGGGGATATAATTCACCCCTCCACTTT	CASSLEARGYNSPLHF
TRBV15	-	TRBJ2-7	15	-	TGTGCCACCAGCAGAGAGGGACTGGGGGTCTACGAGCAGTACTTC	CATSREGLGVYEQYF
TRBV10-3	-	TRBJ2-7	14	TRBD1	TGTGCCATCAGTGCGGGACAGAGTCTTACGAAGCAGTACTTC	CAISAGQSLTKQYF
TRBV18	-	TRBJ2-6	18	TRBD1	TGTGCCAGCTCACCTAGGACAGGAGGAGGATCTGGGGCCAACGTCCTGACTTTC	CASSPRTGGGSGANVLTF
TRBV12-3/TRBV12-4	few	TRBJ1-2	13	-	TGTGCCAACGAGAATTGGGGGCACTATGGCTACACCTTC	CANENWGHYGYTF
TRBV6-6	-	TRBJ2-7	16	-	TGTGCCAGCAGTTACGATGCGGACGGGAGCTCCTACGAGCAGTACTTC	CASSYDADGSSYEQYF
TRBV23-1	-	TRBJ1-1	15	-	TGCGCCAGCAGTCAAAGACAGAAACTGAACACTGAAGCTTTCTTT	CASSQRQKLNTEAFF
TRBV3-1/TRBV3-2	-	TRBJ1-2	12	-	TGTGCCAGCAGCCAGCAACGGTATGGCTACACCTTC	CASSQQRYGYTF
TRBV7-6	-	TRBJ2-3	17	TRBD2	TGTGCCAGCAGCAAAGGTGCCCTAGCGGGGCGCACAGATACGCAGTATTTT	CASSKGALAGRTDTQYF
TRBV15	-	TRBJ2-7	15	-	TGTGCCACCAGCAGAACTACAACAGGTTTCCACGAGCAGTACTTC	CATSRTTTGFHEQYF
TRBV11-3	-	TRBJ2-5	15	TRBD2	TGTGCCAGCAGCTCCTCGACTAGCGGAGGGGGGACCCAGTACTTC	CASSSSTSGGGTQYF
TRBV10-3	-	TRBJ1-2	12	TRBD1	TGTGCCATTCAACAGGGGGCCCATGGCTACACCTTC	CAIQQGAHGYTF
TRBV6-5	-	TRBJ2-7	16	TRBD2	TGTGCCAGCAGTTACTCTAGCGGGGGGTACTCCTACGAGCAGTACTTC	CASSYSSGGYSYEQYF
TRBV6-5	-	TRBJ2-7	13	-	TGTGCCAGCTGGACTTTTCCTTCCTACGAGCAGTACTTC	CASWTFPSYEQYF
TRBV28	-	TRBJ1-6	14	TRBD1	TGTGCCAGCAGGGGACAGCACAATAATTCACCCCTCCACTTT	CASRGQHNNSPLHF
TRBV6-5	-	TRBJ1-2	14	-	TGTGCCAGCAGTTACAGATCAGGCCTAAGTGGCTACACCTTC	CASSYRSGLSGYTF
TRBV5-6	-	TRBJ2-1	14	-	TGTGCCAGCAGCTTGGCCCCGGGGGTCAATGAGCAGTTCTTC	CASSLAPGVNEQFF
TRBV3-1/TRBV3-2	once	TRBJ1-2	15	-	TGTGCCAGCAGCCATATGAGGCTGGCCGGGGGTGGCTACACCTTC	CASSHMRLAGGGYTF
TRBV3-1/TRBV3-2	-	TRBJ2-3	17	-	TGTGCCAGCAGGACCGGGCAGGGGCCCATGAGCACAGATACGCAGTATTTT	CASRTGQGPMSTDTQYF
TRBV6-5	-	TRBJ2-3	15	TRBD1	TGTGCCAGCAGTTCTAGGACAGGGCAATCAGATACGCAGTATTTT	CASSSRTGQSDTQYF
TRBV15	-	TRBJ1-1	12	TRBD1	TGTGCCACCAGCAGCGACAGGGGGAGAGCTTTCTTT	CATSSDRGRAFF
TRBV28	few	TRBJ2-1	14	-	TGTGCCAGCAATTCCCCCTTCTCCTACAATGAGCAGTTCTTC	CASNSPFSYNEQFF
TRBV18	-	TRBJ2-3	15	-	TGTGCCAGCTCACCGAGGGGGATAGCGGGAGATACGCAGTATTTT	CASSPRGIAGDTQYF
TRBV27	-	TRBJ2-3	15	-	TGTGCCAGCAGTTGGTACAGGGAGACCACAGATACGCAGTATTTT	CASSWYRETTDTQYF
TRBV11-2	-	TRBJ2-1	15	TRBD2	TGTGCCAGCAGCCTAACAACGGGAGGCGGAAATGAGCAGTTCTTC	CASSLTTGGGNEQFF
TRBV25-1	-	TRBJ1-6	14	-	TGTGTGACCCCGAGGGGGAAGCTCAATTCACCCCTCCACTTT	CVTPRGKLNSPLHF